The T cell receptor beta chain described here comes from a study of CD8 T cells in ankylosing spondylitis. Study-wide results and limits: Typical of ankylosing spondylitis blood, it appeared, was a TCR beta motif of eight highly homologous variants.

As concerns this clonotype: The antigen is undetermined.

Per germline, CDR1 SGHNT and CDR2 YYREEE (reference sequence). The CDR3 runs 15 residues. The trim removed 5 bases at V and 6 bases at J, leaving 10 bases unmatched. Using its own MiXCR run on the 5' RACE reads, TCRdb lists one record per CDR3 protein. The sample includes approximately 400,000 distinct CDR3 sequences, roughly 18% of them seen just once. V and J are TRBV5-4 and TRBJ2-1; TRBD1 matches at 8 bases. Sequenced input: blood, either unsorted or a sorted T cell fraction (not recorded which). The sequence was collected from a male donor with ankylosing spondylitis. The DNA of the CDR3 is TGTGCCAGCAGTCTACCGGGACAGGCAGCCAATGAGCAGTTCTTC. It codes for CASSLPGQAANEQFF.